These 8 T cell receptor beta chains came from one sample sequenced in a study of control samples from healthy donors and cancer patients. The method was immunoSEQ multiplex PCR; TCRdb's version includes in-frame clones alone and lacks a portion of them. Of over 150,000 clones in the sample, 91% are singletons; the top ten hold 2% to 2.5%. Sample: blood. The receptors were gathered from a woman between 40 and 55 years old in good health.

The CDR3 DNA follows: TGCGCCAGCAGCCCCCGACGCTTTGCAACTAATGAAAAACTGTTTTTT. It yields the protein CASSPRRFATNEKLFF. The chain is built from TRBV4-1 and TRBJ1-4; D remains unclear. This CDR3 spans 16 amino acids. Trimming removed 4 bases from V and 0 bases from J, with 12 bases in between. The V gene's germline CDR1 is MGHRA and CDR2 YSYEKL.

This chain connects TRBV5-4 to TRBJ1-4; TRBD1 is a possible D gene (6 bases). V shed 1 base and J shed 2 bases, with 9 bases lying between them. This CDR3 region has 15 residues. In germline, CDR1 is SGHNT, CDR2 YYREEE (reference sequence). The CDR3 sequence: CASSLKGGTNEKLFF. The CDR3 DNA reads TGTGCCAGCAGCTTGAAGGGGGGGACTAATGAAAAACTGTTTTTT.

The chain combines TRBV6-1 with TRBJ1-1; D unresolved. This CDR3 is 15 amino acids long. The germline V and J ends were trimmed by 2 bases and 1 base, with 11 bases remaining between them. CDR1 and CDR2 from the germline V gene are MNHNS and SASEGT. The CDR3 DNA sequence: TGTGCCAGCAGTGAATATGGGGAATGGAACACTGAAGCTTTCTTT. Protein: CASSEYGEWNTEAFF.

This clone appeared a single time. The chain uses TRBV19 and TRBJ1-4, with 7 nucleotides matching TRBD1. Germline V gene data show CDR1 as LNHDA and CDR2 as SQIVND (reference sequence). J was trimmed by 4 bases and V by 9 bases; bases with no gene match: 11. This CDR3 region has 15 residues. Here the CDR3 reads CASRAYRGYNEKLFF. The CDR3 DNA follows: TGTGCCAGCCGCGCCTACAGGGGATATAATGAAAAACTGTTTTTT.

The J gene is TRBJ1-2, the V gene TRBV5-1; a possible D gene is TRBD1 (5 bases). Germline V lookup: CDR1 SGHRS, CDR2 YFSETQ. The V end was cut by 0 bases, the J end by 5 bases, with 8 bases between. The CDR3 covers 13 residues. CDR3 sequence reads: CASSLAREYGYTF. The CDR3 DNA reads as TGCGCCAGCAGCTTGGCCAGGGAATATGGCTACACCTTC.

The sample holds one count of this clone. The chain joins TRBV3-1 (or the pseudogene TRBV3-2) to TRBJ2-1, with D hard to call. V was trimmed by 0 bases and J by 11 bases, leaving 5 bases between them. Germline V lookup: CDR1 LGHDT, CDR2 YNNKEL (reference sequence). This CDR3 has 11 amino acids. CDR3 nucleotide sequence: TGTGCCAGCAGCCAAGAAGGGAAGCAGTTCTTC. Its translation: CASSQEGKQFF.

The chain combines TRBV5-4 with TRBJ2-5; 8 nucleotides line up with TRBD2. Germline V CDR1 and CDR2: SGHNT, YYREEE (reference sequence). The CDR3 covers 15 residues. V shed 1 base, J shed 5 bases, and the junction held 7 bases outside the gene matches. CDR3 region: CASSLTPAGAETQYF. The DNA for the CDR3 is TGTGCCAGCAGCTTGACGCCAGCGGGGGCTGAGACCCAGTACTTC. The full variable domain, its missing parts supplied by reference TRBV5-4 and TRBJ2-5, is ETGVTQSPTHLIKTRGQQVTLRCSSQSGHNTVSWYQQALGQGPQFIFQYYREEENGRGNFPPRFSGLQFPNYSSELNVNALELDDSALYLCASSLTPAGAETQYFGPGTRLLVL.

The chain employs TRBV4-2 and TRBJ1-2; 9 nucleotides match TRBD1. Germline V CDR1 and CDR2: LGHNA, YNFKEQ. The J segment lost 0 bases and the V segment lost 1 base, leaving 3 bases of the junction unmatched. The CDR3 sequence is 16 residues long. The CDR3 nucleotides read TGTGCCAGCAGCCAAGGGGACAGGGCCACTAACTATGGCTACACCTTC. Translating gives CASSQGDRATNYGYTF.